This T cell receptor (beta chain) derives from a study of T cell responses to AZD1222 COVID-19 vaccine. Study-level findings and limits: Repertoire samples came only from after the peak T cell response. Unmutated variant regions are reportedly targeted by nearly half of spike-specific TCRs. In a largely white British group with more females than males, clonal diversity was possibly underestimated.

Only one count was recorded for this clone. Its antigen is unknown. Pooled in the analysis were second doses at about 4 or about 12 weeks. This table comes from immunoSEQ multiplex PCR, and its TCRdb copy is limited to in-frame clones, with some not included. The sample carries about 160,000 clones, approximately 94% recorded once. The CDR3 contains 14 residues. J lost 8 bases, V lost 2 bases, and 5 bases had no gene match. From germline, CDR1 is MDHEN and CDR2 SYDVKM. The chain couples TRBV28 to TRBJ1-4, with 7 bases matching TRBD1. This sequence was found in an adult who received the AZD1222 COVID-19 vaccine. The starting material was peripheral blood, obtained 28 days after the second AZD1222 dose. In nucleotides, the CDR3 is TGTGCCAGCAGTTTAGAGGGGGCCTCCGAAAAACTGTTTTTT. Amino acids: CASSLEGASEKLFF.